This note documents a single TCR beta chain sequence. The antigen it recognizes is unknown. No base quality information exists; no much larger clone differs at one position. The source of the sample is a study of chemoradiotherapy in HPV16-positive cancers (dated by TCRdb to about 2022). Context from the whole study: Functional T-cell assays on cells from two HPV16-positive patients defined candidate HPV-specific T-cell clones and common TCR motifs. The study asked whether T-cell immunity against the HPV oncoproteins E6 and E7 changes during chemoradiotherapy and whether it affects survival. TCR repertoires from around 80 patients with HPV-related cancers were then used to track the candidate HPV-specific TCRs and motifs. Study-wide conclusions, independent of this receptor: Expansion of candidate HPV-specific clones and E7-related TCR motifs was observed in the tumor microenvironment during treatment, whereas no such expansion was observed for non-HPV-specific T cells. Improved recurrence-free survival in HPV16-positive patients was associated with expansion of HPV-responsive T cells during chemoradiotherapy. The survival association was reported for HPV16-positive patients, and the functional definition of HPV-specific T cells was derived from only two HPV16-positive patients.

The junction shows trimming of 4 bases on V and 4 bases on J, and the gene matches do not reach 6 bases of it. The CDR3 sequence holds 14 residues, the cysteine and phenylalanine included. The sequence is cut down to CDR3 DNA, 42 bases in frame from base 1. The germline V gene yields SGHRS for CDR1 and YFSETQ for CDR2. The library was generated by the immunoSEQ multiplex PCR assay. TCRdb's version of the immuneACCESS table is confined to in-frame rearrangements and falls short of the full clone set. An unresolved V gene accounts for under half of the shortfall where checked; the remainder is of unknown origin. Here the sample has 25,000 to 30,000 clones; approximately 90% occur a single time. Jointly, the top ten make up roughly a fifth of the sample. Repertoires were sampled repeatedly over the course of chemoradiotherapy, so clonal expansion could be followed in the tumor microenvironment.

The sequence was collected from a human donor with HPV-associated anogenital cancer. This material consisted of blood, taken from a patient who underwent chemoradiotherapy. The sequence is built from TRBV5-1 and TRBJ2-5; 8 nucleotides in the junction match TRBD2. The bases are TGCGCCAGCAGCCCACGGGGGGGAGGAGAGACCCAGTACTTC. Its amino acids are CASSPRGGGETQYF.